This T cell receptor (beta chain) was sequenced for a study of blood T cell repertoires in COVID-19 (dated by TCRdb to the early 2020s). Regarding the research as a whole: The collaborator samples originated in the United States, Italy and Spain and spanned the acute and convalescent phases of COVID-19. Deeply sampled blood TCRbeta repertoires from subjects exposed to, actively infected with, or recovered from COVID-19 were included in the dataset. Nearly every sample came with metadata listing a de-identified subject ID, COVID-19 status, age in years and sex. Where available, HLA class I and class II types were taken from metadata supplied by the sample provider and were not determined by assay-based typing. The material from the prospective study consisted of cDNA or gDNA derived from T cells, B-cell-depleted T cells, or PBMCs. The repertoires were made available in a free public database intended to serve as a resource for research on the immune response to SARS-CoV-2. The samples were drawn from the first 160 participants of the ongoing ImmuneRACE study and from over a thousand subjects provided by 6 global collaborators.

With respect to this clone: There is no known antigen for this receptor. It has no much larger one-base neighbor in the sample; base qualities were not kept.

The paper as a whole reports these results and caveats: Clinical and demographic metadata were provided uncurated, with the amount varying by source and participant.

Unmatched junction bases come to 4, with V trimmed by 0 bases and J by 6 bases. From the germline V gene, CDR1 is MNHEY and CDR2 is SVGAGI. Inclusive of the bounding cysteine and phenylalanine, the CDR3 is 15 residues long. Only the CDR3 portion is preserved as DNA: 45 bases, with reading frame beginning at the first base. In the prospective study, participants were about 18 to 100 years old, resided in 20 to 30 geographic areas of the United States, and were enrolled through a virtual design. In the prospective study, participants were assigned to cohorts based on the clinical history participants reported in a screening survey and a study questionnaire. Recovered participants in ImmuneRACE Cohort 3 were defined as having two consecutive negative NP/OP PCR tests, clearance from a healthcare professional, or resolution of symptoms. Mobile phlebotomists in the prospective study collected whole blood, serum and a nasopharyngeal or oropharyngeal swab from every participant. Prospective study participants could optionally give additional blood draws and questionnaires over an approximately two-month period. Blood samples from the prospective study were shipped frozen or at room temperature prior to DNA extraction.

TCRbeta CDR3 regions were amplified from genomic DNA by means of the immunoSEQ Assay, a bias-controlled multiplex PCR. The authors' pipeline ran thus. Nucleated cell counts per sample were estimated from amplification of reference gene primers within the assay. Sequence reads were collapsed and filtered to measure the absolute abundance of every unique TCRbeta CDR3 rearrangement. Productive Simpson clonality was computed per sample as the square root of Simpson's diversity index over productive rearrangements. TCRdb took over this immuneACCESS table, retaining in-frame rearrangements with V and J assigned. Such tables are incomplete; in checked studies, under half of the missing clones stem from an unresolved V gene, and the remainder is unexplained. V and J calls plus clone size are reproduced from that table; the DNA served to infer D and trimming. A total of 390,000 or so clones appear in this sample, roughly nine tenths of them only once. The top ten constitute approximately 1% of the sample.

The source of this sequence is a man aged 18 to 35 who had recovered from COVID-19. Sequencing was performed on PBMCs or T cells enriched from blood (not recorded which). The chain couples TRBV6-5 to TRBJ2-5; 10 bases in between match TRBD2. The CDR3 in this case is CASSYSRTSGKTQYF. The bases are TGTGCCAGCAGTTACTCACGGACTAGCGGAAAGACCCAGTACTTC.